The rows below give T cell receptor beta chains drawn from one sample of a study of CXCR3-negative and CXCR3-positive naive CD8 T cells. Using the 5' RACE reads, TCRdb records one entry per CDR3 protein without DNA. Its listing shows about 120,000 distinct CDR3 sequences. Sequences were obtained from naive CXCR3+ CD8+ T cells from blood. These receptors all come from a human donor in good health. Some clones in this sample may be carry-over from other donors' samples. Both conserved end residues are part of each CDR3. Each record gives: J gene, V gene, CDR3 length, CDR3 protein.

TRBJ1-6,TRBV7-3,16,CASSLTEGRGGSPLHF
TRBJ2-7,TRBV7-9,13,CASSPRQTNEQYF
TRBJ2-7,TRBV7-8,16,CASSLVTGGWTYEQYF
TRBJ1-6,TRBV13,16,CASSAAGSGYNSPLHF
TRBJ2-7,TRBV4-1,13,CASSQVPGIEQYF
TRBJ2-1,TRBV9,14,CASSVDGEGDEQFF
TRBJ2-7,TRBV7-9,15,CASSLETVTLYEQYF
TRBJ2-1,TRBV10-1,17,CASSDSRTSGSHNEQFF
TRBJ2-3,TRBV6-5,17,CASSPQSTRGAWYTQYF
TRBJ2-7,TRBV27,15,CASSLSGTGYHEQYF
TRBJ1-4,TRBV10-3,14,CAISDGELNEKLFF
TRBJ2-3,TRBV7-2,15,CASSFAQGSTDTQYF
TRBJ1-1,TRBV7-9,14,CASSFSMRRTEAFF